This T cell receptor (beta chain) is drawn from a study of multiple sclerosis patients with progressive multifocal leukoencephalopathy. Looking at the study overall: Controls were natalizumab-treated multiple sclerosis patients who did not develop PML, sampled longitudinally.

Study-level points and caveats: Before and during natalizumab, the clones expanded at PML already existed.

In germline, CDR1 is SGHVS, CDR2 FQNEAQ. The junction had 6 bases not matched to a gene; V was cut back by 5 bases and J by 5 bases. The CDR3 has 16 residues. This sample's time point: before natalizumab initiation. As to this clone: The antigen is unknown.

TCRdb keeps only in-frame clones here, not all; method: immunoSEQ multiplex PCR. The repertoire holds some 31,000 clones, with about nine tenths as singletons. The receptor was derived from a human donor with multiple sclerosis. V gene TRBV7-8 combines with J gene TRBJ2-2; 12 positions match TRBD2. Sequenced: PBMCs. This CDR3 is CASSPAGTSGTGELFF. CDR3 DNA: TGTGCCAGCAGCCCCGCCGGGACTAGCGGGACCGGGGAGCTGTTTTTT.